The source of this T cell receptor beta chain is a study of radiation and T cells in renal cell carcinoma. General study findings and limits: From baseline, blood top tumor clonotypes peaked at 2 weeks post-radiation.

The J segment lost 7 bases and the V segment lost 4 bases, leaving 1 base of the junction unmatched. From germline, CDR1 is MNHEY and CDR2 SVGAGI. The CDR3 contains 13 residues. Time point noted: blood 4 weeks post-SBRT, at nephrectomy. The treatment: 15 Gy SBRT to primary tumor, nephrectomy 4 weeks later. Nephrectomy followed 15 Gy stereotactic body radiation by 4 weeks. In the case of this clone: Its antigen is still unknown.

TCRdb's copy holds only in-frame clones and misses some; the assay was immunoSEQ multiplex PCR. The repertoire consists of 120,000 to 150,000 clones, with around 88% occurring once and the leading ten covering less than 20%. This sequence was found in a woman between 45 and 65 years old with renal cell carcinoma. J is TRBJ1-4 and V is TRBV6-5, with TRBD1 matching over 9 bases. The input for sequencing was blood, taken from a patient whose treatment included radiotherapy and nephrectomy. The CDR3: CASSSQGAEKLFF. As DNA, the CDR3 is TGTGCCAGCAGTTCACAGGGGGCTGAAAAACTGTTTTTT.